The clone carrying this TCR beta chain was recorded once. Under the authors' procedure: Reference gene primer amplification gave nucleated cell count estimates. The repertoire was sequenced with immunoSEQ multiplex PCR; TCRdb's copy has only in-frame clones and lacks some. V and J calls and clone size come straight from that table; D and trimming were deduced from the DNA. This table has 150,000 to 200,000 clones, 83% appearing once. This sample was included in a study of blood T cell repertoires in COVID-19. On the study more broadly: The United States, Italy and Spain supplied acute and convalescent COVID-19 samples. T cells, B-cell-depleted T cells, or PBMCs provided the cDNA or gDNA that served as material.

Germline V CDR1 and CDR2: LNHDA, SQIVND (reference sequence). J was trimmed by 6 bases and V by 4 bases; bases with no gene match: 5. The CDR3 consists of 13 residues. Sequencing used peripheral blood. The TCR sequence derives from a human donor in a cohort sampled during active COVID-19. The chain recombines TRBV19 with TRBJ1-1; 7 bases map to TRBD1. This chain's CDR3 is CASSRGQTPEAFF. The CDR3 DNA is TGTGCCAGTAGTAGGGGACAGACCCCTGAAGCTTTCTTT.